This T cell receptor (beta chain) was identified in a study of tumor-infiltrating lymphocytes in primary liver carcinoma. Study at large: Among the tumors, stages were T1-T3 N0M0 and sizes roughly 4 to 10 cm. Study findings and constraints: Tumors carried a top-250-clone fraction significantly exceeding that of blood (p = 0.039).

Researchers generated TCR beta cDNA from 500 to 600 ng of total RNA, relying on a constant-region primer. Libraries covering TCR beta were generated through three nested multiplex PCR rounds (using a slightly modified ARM-PCR). Use of TRBV1-TRBV30 forward primers with a C-beta reverse primer characterized the first two PCR rounds, which lasted about 10 cycles each. TCRdb reprocessed the multiplex PCR reads via MiXCR and lists one record per CDR3 protein. The sample has 310,000 or so distinct CDR3 sequences; nearly 60% are singletons. Turning to this clonotype: Antigen specificity is unknown.

Germline V gene sequence: CDR1 MNHEY, CDR2 SVGAGI. The V gene lost 0 bases and the J gene lost 5 bases, with 14 bases spanning the gap. CDR3 length: 16 amino acids. The source of the blood RNA was unsorted whole blood, and germline DNA was extracted as well. Sequencing used peripheral blood. The TCR was taken from a woman aged 25-40 years with primary liver carcinoma and hepatitis B virus infection. J is TRBJ2-1 and V is TRBV6-5; D is uncertain. In DNA, the CDR3 is TGTGCCAGCAGTTACTCTTCTGGACGGGTCAACAATGAGCAGTTCTTC. This sequence encodes CASSYSSGRVNNEQFF.